This T cell receptor (beta chain) derives from a study of blood T cell repertoires in COVID-19. On the study more broadly: Both acute and convalescent COVID-19 samples were obtained from the United States, Italy and Spain. T cells, B-cell-depleted T cells, or PBMCs provided the cDNA or gDNA that served as material.

In the study's own analysis: For nucleated cells, counts were estimated from reference gene primer amplification. Method: immunoSEQ multiplex PCR; TCRdb's copy keeps in-frame clones and lacks some. V and J calls plus clone size are reproduced from that table; the DNA served to infer D and trimming. The data contain some 99,000 clones, 75% to 85% of them singletons. The CDR3 covers 16 residues. J was trimmed by 14 bases and V by 2 bases; bases with no gene match: 11. Germline values: CDR1 KGHDR, CDR2 SFDVKD. The chain links TRBV24-1 to TRBJ2-1; TRBD2 matches 13 bases. The sample consisted of peripheral blood. This TCR was sampled from a man in his sixties or seventies with acute or convalescent COVID-19. The CDR3, as DNA: TGTGCCACCAGTGATTCGGGACTAGCGGGATACGTTGGGGAGTTCTTC. Translated, it gives CATSDSGLAGYVGEFF.